This T cell receptor beta chain stems from a study of cytomegalovirus exposure and HLA in healthy donors. Regarding the study as a whole: Researchers reported that a few CMV-associated chains were confirmed in vitro as CMV antigen-specific. An analysis done earlier found most TCR beta V segments productive about 87% or about 30% of the time. A later analysis linked a missense DCLRE1C variant to TCR beta V- and J-gene trimming.

PCR amplification relied on 60 Vbeta primers (plus 13 Jbeta primers). Produced via immunoSEQ multiplex PCR; TCRdb's table is partial and in-frame only. The table lists roughly 130,000 clones, 65% to 80% of them singletons. The junction had 9 bases not matched to a gene; V was cut back by 6 bases and J by 2 bases. The CDR3 has 15 amino acids. Germline V gives CDR1 MGHDK, CDR2 SYGVNS. A word on this clone: Its antigen is not identified.

Sample: PBMCs. This TCR was recovered from a human donor in good health. The chain carries TRBV25-1 and TRBJ2-5; 7 positions agree with TRBD2. As DNA, the CDR3 is TGTGCCAGCAGGGGGGGAGGGGACTTTCAAGAGACCCAGTACTTC. Amino acids: CASRGGGDFQETQYF.